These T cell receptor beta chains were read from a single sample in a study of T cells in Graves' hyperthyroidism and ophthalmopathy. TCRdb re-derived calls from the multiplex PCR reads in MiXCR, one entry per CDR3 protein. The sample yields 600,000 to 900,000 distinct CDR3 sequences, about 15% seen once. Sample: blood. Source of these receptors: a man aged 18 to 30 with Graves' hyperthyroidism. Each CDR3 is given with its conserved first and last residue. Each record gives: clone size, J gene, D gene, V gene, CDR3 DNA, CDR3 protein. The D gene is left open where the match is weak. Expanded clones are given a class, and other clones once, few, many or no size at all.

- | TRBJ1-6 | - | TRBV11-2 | TGTGCCAGCAGCATCAAGGGCGGCCTGGGGTCCTATAATTCACCCCTCCACTTT | CASSIKGGLGSYNSPLHF
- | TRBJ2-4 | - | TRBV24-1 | TGTGCCACCAGTGATTTGGTCAAAAGCATTCAGTACTTC | CATSDLVKSIQYF
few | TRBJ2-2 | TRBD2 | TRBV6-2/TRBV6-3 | TGTGCCAGCAGGACCGGGACTAGCGTCACCGGGGAGCTGTTTTTT | CASRTGTSVTGELFF
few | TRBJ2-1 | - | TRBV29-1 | TGCAGCGCCCAACTAGGGGGTCGAAATGAGCAGTTCTTC | CSAQLGGRNEQFF
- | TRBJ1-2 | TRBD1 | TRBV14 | TGTGCCAGCAGCCCGGGACAGAAGGCCCCTCTCAACTATGGCTACACCTTC | CASSPGQKAPLNYGYTF
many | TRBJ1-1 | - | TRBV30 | TGTGCCTGGAGTAGGATGAGCACTGAAGCTTTCTTT | CAWSRMSTEAFF
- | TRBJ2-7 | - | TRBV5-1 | TGCGCCAGCAGCTCAGGGAACGAGCAGTACTTC | CASSSGNEQYF
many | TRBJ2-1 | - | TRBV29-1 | TGCAGCTTACGGGCGGGGTACAATGAGCAGTTCTTC | CSLRAGYNEQFF
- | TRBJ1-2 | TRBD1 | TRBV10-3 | TGTGCCATCAGTGAGACGGGGGACAGACCAAACTATGGCTACACCTTC | CAISETGDRPNYGYTF
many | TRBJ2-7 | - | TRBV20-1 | TGCAGTGCCCATTTTAGGCAGTCGAGCGAGCAGTACTTC | CSAHFRQSSEQYF
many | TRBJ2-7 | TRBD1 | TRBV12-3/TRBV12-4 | TGTGCCAGCAGTTTGGGGGACAGGACCTACGAGCAGTACTTC | CASSLGDRTYEQYF
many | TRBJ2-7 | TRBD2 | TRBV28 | TGTGCCAGCAGTCCGAAACCCCAATCGACTAGCGGGAGGCTCAACGAGCAGTACTTC | CASSPKPQSTSGRLNEQYF